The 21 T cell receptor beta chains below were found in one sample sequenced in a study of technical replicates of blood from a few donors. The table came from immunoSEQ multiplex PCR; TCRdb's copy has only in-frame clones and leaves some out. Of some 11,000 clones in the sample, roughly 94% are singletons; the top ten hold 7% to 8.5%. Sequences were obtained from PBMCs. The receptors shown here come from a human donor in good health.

The DNA for the CDR3 is TGTGCCAGCATCCTTAGCGGGAGGGCCTTCTCCTACAATGAGCAGTTCTTC. This encodes CASILSGRAFSYNEQFF. The J gene is TRBJ2-1, the V gene TRBV7-8, with 11 bases fitting TRBD2. The CDR3 totals 17 residues. The V and J ends lost 7 bases and 0 bases, in that order; junction bases with no gene match: 8. The germline V gene encodes CDR1 SGHVS and CDR2 FQNEAQ.

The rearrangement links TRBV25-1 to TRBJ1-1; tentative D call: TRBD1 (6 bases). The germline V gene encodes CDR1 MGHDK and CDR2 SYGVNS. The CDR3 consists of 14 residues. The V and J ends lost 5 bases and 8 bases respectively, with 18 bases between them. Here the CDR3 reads CASSSTGSLSEAFF. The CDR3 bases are TGTGCCAGCAGTTCCACAGGGTCCCTATCAGAAGCTTTCTTT.

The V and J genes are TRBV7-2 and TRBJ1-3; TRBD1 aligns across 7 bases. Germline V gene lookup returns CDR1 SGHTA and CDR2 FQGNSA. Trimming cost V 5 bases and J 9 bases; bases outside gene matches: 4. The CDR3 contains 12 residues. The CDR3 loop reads CASSVQGSTIYF. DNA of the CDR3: TGTGCCAGCAGCGTACAGGGGAGCACCATATATTTT.

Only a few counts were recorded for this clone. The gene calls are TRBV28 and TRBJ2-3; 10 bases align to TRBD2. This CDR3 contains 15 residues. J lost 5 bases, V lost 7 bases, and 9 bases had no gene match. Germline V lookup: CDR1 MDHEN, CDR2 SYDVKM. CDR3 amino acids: CASIIAGGVKDTQYF. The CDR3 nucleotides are TGTGCCAGCATAATAGCGGGAGGAGTGAAAGATACGCAGTATTTT.

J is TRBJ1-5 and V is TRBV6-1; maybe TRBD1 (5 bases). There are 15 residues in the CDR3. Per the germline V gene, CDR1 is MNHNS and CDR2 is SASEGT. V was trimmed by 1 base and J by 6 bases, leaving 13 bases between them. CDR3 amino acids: CASSEVAGRGQPQHF. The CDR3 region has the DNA TGTGCCAGCAGTGAAGTGGCAGGGCGGGGTCAGCCCCAGCATTTT.

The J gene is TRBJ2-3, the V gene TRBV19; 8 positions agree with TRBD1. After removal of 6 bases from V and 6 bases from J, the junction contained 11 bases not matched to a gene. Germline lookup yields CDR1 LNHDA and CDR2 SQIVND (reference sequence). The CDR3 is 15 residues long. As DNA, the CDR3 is TGTGCCAGTAGGACCGACAGGGGAAGTGGGGATACGCAGTATTTT. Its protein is CASRTDRGSGDTQYF.

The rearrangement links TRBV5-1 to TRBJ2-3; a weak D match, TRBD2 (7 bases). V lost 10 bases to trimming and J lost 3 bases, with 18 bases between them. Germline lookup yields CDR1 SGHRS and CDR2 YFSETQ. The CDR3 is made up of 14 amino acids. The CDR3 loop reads CAGSSGGATDTQYF. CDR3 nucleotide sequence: TGCGCCGGCTCTTCTGGGGGGGCGACAGATACGCAGTATTTT.

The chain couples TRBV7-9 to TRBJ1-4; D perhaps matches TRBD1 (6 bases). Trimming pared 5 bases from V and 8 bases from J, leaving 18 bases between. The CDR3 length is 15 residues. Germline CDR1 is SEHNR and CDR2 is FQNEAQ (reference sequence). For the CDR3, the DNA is TGTGCCAGCAGCATCCAGGGGTTTAAACGCGAAAAACTGTTTTTT. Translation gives CASSIQGFKREKLFF.

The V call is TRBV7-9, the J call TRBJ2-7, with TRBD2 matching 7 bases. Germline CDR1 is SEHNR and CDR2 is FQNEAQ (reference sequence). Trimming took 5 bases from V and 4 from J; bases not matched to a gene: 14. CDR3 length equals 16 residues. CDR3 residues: CASSPLVGLAVYEQYF. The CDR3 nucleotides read TGTGCCAGCAGCCCCCTGGTTGGCCTAGCGGTATACGAGCAGTACTTC.

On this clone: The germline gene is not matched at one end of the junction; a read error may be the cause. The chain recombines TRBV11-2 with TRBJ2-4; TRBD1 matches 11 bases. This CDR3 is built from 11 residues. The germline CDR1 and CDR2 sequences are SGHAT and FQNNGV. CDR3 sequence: CASSSGQGACF. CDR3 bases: TGTGCCAGCAGCTCCGGACAGGGGGCCTGCTTC.

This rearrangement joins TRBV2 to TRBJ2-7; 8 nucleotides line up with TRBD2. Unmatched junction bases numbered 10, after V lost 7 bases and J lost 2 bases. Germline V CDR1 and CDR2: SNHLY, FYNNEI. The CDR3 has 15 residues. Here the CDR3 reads CASTLRGLGPYEQYF. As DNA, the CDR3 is TGTGCCAGCACTCTAAGGGGACTAGGGCCCTACGAGCAGTACTTC.

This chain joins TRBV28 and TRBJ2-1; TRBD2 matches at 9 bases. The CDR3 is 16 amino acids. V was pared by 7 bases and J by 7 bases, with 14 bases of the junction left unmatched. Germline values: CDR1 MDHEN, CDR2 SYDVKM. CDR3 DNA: TGTGCCAGCAATGTCCCCGGGAGCGGGAGGAATAATGAGCAGTTCTTC. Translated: CASNVPGSGRNNEQFF.

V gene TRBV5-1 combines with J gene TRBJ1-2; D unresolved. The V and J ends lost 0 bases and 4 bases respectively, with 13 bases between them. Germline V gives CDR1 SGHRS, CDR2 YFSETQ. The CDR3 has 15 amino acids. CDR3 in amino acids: CASSLDLEVGYGYTF. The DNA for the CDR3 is TGCGCCAGCAGCTTGGATTTGGAGGTGGGCTATGGCTACACCTTC.

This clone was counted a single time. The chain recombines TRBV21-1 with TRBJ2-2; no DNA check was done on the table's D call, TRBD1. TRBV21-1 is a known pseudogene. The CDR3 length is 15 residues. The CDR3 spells CASSKLGQTTGELFF. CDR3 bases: TGTGCCAGCAGCAAACTAGGACAGACCACCGGGGAGCTGTTTTTT.

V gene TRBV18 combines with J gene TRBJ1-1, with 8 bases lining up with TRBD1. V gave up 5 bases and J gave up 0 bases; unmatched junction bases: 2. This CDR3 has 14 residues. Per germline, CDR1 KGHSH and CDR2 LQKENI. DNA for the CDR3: TGTGCCAGCTCAACACAGGGGGTGAACACTGAAGCTTTCTTT. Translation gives CASSTQGVNTEAFF.

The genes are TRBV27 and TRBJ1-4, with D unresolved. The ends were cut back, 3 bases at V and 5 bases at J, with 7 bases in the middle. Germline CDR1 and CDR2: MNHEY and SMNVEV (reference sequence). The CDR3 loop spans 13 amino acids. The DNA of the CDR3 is TGTGCCAGCAGTTTGTCCGGGAATGAAAAACTGTTTTTT. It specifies CASSLSGNEKLFF. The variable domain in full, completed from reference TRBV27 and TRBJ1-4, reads EAQVTQNPRYLITVTGKKLTVTCSQNMNHEYMSWYRQDPGLGLRQIYYSMNVEVTDKGDVPEGYKVSRKEKRNFPLILESPSPNQTSLYFCASSLSGNEKLFFGSGTQLSVL.

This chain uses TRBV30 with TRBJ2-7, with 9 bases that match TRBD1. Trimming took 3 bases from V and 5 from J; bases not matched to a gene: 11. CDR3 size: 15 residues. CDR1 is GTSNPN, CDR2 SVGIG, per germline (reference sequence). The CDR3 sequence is CAWSAGTGRRDEQYF. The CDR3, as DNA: TGTGCCTGGAGCGCGGGGACAGGGCGTCGGGACGAGCAGTACTTC.

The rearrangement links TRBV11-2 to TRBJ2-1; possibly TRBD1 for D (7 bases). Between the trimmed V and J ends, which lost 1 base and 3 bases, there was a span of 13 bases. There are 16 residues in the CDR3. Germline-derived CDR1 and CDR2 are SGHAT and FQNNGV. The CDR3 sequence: CASSLGPGDSYNEQFF. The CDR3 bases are TGTGCCAGCAGCTTAGGGCCGGGGGACAGCTACAATGAGCAGTTCTTC.

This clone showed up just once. Here the CDR3 DNA reads TGTGCCAGTAGTATAGGAGACAGGGGGCCACCTTTAGAGCCCCAGCATTTT. Its translation is CASSIGDRGPPLEPQHF. This rearrangement joins TRBV19 to TRBJ1-5; 10 bases agree with TRBD1. The trim removed 1 base at V and 8 bases at J, leaving 11 bases unmatched. From germline, CDR1 is LNHDA and CDR2 SQIVND (reference sequence). This CDR3 has 17 amino acids.

This CDR3 is CASSPRWGVLQETQYF. CDR3 bases: TGTGCCAGCAGCCCCCGGTGGGGGGTTCTCCAAGAGACCCAGTACTTC. The rearrangement links TRBV7-9 to TRBJ2-5; tentatively, D is TRBD2 (6 bases). The V and J ends lost 5 bases and 1 base respectively, with 17 bases between them. This CDR3 is built from 16 residues. From germline, CDR1 is SEHNR and CDR2 FQNEAQ (reference sequence).

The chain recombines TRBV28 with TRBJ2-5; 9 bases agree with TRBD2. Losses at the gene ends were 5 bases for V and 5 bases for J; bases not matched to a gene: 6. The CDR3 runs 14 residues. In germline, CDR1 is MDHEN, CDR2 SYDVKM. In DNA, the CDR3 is TGTGCCAGCAGTCGTAGCGGGAGTAGTGAGACCCAGTACTTC. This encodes CASSRSGSSETQYF.